This entry features one T cell receptor beta chain sequence. Its antigen is not yet known. No base-level quality is on record; no much larger clone is a single base apart. This sample is drawn from a study of memory CD4+ T cells and cytomegalovirus serostatus (dated by TCRdb to between 2019 and 2020). For the wider study: The 35 or so healthy Belgian adults in the cohort included 9 who were CMV seropositive and roughly 25 who were CMV seronegative. To replicate a published TCR-based CMV serostatus classifier, the study sequenced CD4+ memory TCRbeta repertoires from a Belgian cohort whose cytomegalovirus serostatus was known. Findings and caveats that apply to the study as a whole: Results were interpreted as suggesting that the CMV-associated TCR signature is largely present in the CD4+ memory repertoire. Only CD4+CD45RO+ memory cells were sequenced, in contrast to the original study, which included naive and memory CD4+ and CD8+ populations. The original-framework classifier achieved a median bootstrapped AUC of about 0.94 with a 95% CI of 0.76-1.00 on the Belgian cohort. Among the 150 or so previously reported CMV-associated TCRbeta sequences, approximately 70 showed up in the CD4+ memory repertoires, with each one found in between one and five individuals. For predicting CMV serostatus, the median bootstrapped AUC was approximately 0.96 using the original framework and roughly 0.92 using a US-trained random forest.

A FACSAria II was used to sort memory CD4+ T cells, defined as single viable CD3+CD4+CD8-CD45RO+ cells. CMV serostatus was determined with a Roche Elecsys assay detecting serum IgG against CMV pp150, pp28, p38 and p52. After the samples were thawed, total CD4+ T cells were enriched through positive selection using CD4 magnetic microbeads. The samples came from a separate study whose specific focus was interrogating the CD4+ T cell memory repertoire. Following standard operating procedures, peripheral blood mononuclear cells were isolated and cryopreserved, while serum was kept at -80 degrees C. The staining used CD3-PerCP (BW264/56), CD4-APC (RPA-T4), CD45RO-PE (UCHT1) and CD8-Pacific Orange (3B5) antibodies, and Sytox blue was used to exclude non-viable cells. The CDR3 runs 16 amino acids, cysteine and phenylalanine included. The DNA shown is the 48-base CDR3, in frame from base 1. V loses 4 bases, J loses 5 bases, and the germline ends lie 20 bases apart. CDR1 and CDR2, looked up from the germline V gene (reference sequence), are SEHNR and FQNEAQ.

The Quick-DNA Microprep Kit was used to extract genomic DNA from the sorted cells. Amplification of TCRbeta DNA was done with the immunoSEQ hsTCRbeta kit, following the protocol from the manufacturer. TCRbeta libraries were sequenced on an Illumina MiSeq instrument. Under the source paper's analysis protocol: Removing out-of-frame sequences left 2,204,828 distinct TCRbeta sequences, an average of roughly 63,000 per individual. Each individual was scored using the number of 150 to 200 previously reported CMV-associated TCRbeta sequences that the individual carried and the total number of productive distinct TCRbeta sequences. A beta-binomial model was reimplemented in Python, and scikit-learn random forests with default parameters were trained on data from the US cohort. Classifier performance on the Belgian cohort was summarized as median AUC with percentile confidence intervals over 10,000 bootstrap iterations. The table comes from immuneACCESS by way of TCRdb, which keeps in-frame sequences with V and J called. Part of the clones is missing from these tables; in studies checked, under half for an unresolved V gene and the rest for unknown reasons. D and trimming come from the DNA, and the V and J calls and clone size come from that table. The sample includes more than 45,000 clones, with 82% observed a single time. 0.55% to 0.7% of the sample belongs to the ten largest clones.

Sequenced material: memory CD4+ T cells from blood. The TCR was taken from an adult in good health and CMV-seronegative. The V gene is TRBV7-9 and the J gene is TRBJ1-1; the D gene is not confidently resolved. The DNA sequence is as follows: TGTGCCAGCAGCTCAAAACACAGTGGGATCTTTACTGAAGCTTTCTTT. Its product reads: CASSSKHSGIFTEAFF.